The sequence of this T cell receptor (beta chain) was determined in a study of regulatory T cells in long-lasting Graves disease. Study summary: Over 5 years of antithyroid drugs with positive TSH receptor antibodies was taken to mean persistent Graves' disease.

Stated time point: persistent/refractory GD, antithyroid drugs over 5 years with positive TRAb. From PBMCs, RNA was extracted and then used to make the TCR library. In each case, Graves' disease was diagnosed per American Thyroid Association guidelines. The CDR3 covers 14 residues. CDR1 and CDR2 from the germline V gene are LGHDT and YNNKEL (reference sequence). Trimming took 4 bases from V and 5 from J, leaving 11 bases between them. Findings and limits, study-wide: Favoring TRBV28, TRBJ1-2 and TRBJ2-5 was a feature seen in persistent disease.

On this clonotype itself: What it binds is unknown.

Sequencing libraries for TCR beta were prepared with iRepertoire HTBI primers and Arm-PCR of CDR3 regions. TCRdb analysed the multiplex PCR reads with MiXCR anew, one entry per CDR3 protein. The sample consists of some 430,000 distinct CDR3 sequences, roughly 21% of them appearing once. The sequence derives from a female donor with Graves disease. The chain is built from TRBV3-1 and TRBJ2-2; weak D call: TRBD2 (6 bases). Here the sequenced sample was peripheral blood mononuclear cells (PBMCs), taken when the disease was refractory, from a patient treated with antithyroid drugs. Here the CDR3 reads CASSRGGATGELFF. Here the CDR3 DNA reads TGTGCCAGCAGCCGTGGCGGGGCGACCGGGGAGCTGTTTTTT. Based on the CDR3 plus reference TRBV3-1 and TRBJ2-2, the full variable domain is DTAVSQTPKYLVTQMGNDKSIKCEQNLGHDTMYWYKQDSKKFLKIMFSYNNKELIINETVPNRFSPKSPDKAHLNLHINSLELGDSAVYFCASSRGGATGELFFGEGSRLTVL.